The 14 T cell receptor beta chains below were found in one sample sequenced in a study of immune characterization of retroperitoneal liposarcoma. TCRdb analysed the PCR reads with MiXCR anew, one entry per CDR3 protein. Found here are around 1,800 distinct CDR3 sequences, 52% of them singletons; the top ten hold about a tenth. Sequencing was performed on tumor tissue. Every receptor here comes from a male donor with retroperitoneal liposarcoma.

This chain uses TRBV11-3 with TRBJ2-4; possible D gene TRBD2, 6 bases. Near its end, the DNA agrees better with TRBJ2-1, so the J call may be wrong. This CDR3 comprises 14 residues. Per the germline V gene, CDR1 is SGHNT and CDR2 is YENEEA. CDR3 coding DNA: TGTGCCAGCAGCCCGGGACTGTTCGTAGAGACCCAGTTCTTC. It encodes CASSPGLFVETQFF.

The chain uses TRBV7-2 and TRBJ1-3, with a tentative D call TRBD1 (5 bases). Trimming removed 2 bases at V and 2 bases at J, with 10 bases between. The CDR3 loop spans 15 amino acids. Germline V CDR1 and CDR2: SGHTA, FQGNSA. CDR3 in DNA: TGTGCCAGCAGCTTAACTCCAGGGACTGGAAACACCATATATTTT. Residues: CASSLTPGTGNTIYF.

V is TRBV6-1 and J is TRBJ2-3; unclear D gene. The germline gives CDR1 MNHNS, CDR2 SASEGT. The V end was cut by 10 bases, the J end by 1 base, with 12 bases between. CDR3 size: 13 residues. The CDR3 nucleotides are TGTGCCACCGAGACAAGCGGCACAGATACGCAGTATTTT. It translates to CATETSGTDTQYF.

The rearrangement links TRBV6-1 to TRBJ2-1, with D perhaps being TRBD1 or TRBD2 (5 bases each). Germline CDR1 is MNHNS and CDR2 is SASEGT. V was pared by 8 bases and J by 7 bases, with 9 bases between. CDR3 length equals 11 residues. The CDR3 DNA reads TGTGCCAGCTCGTGGGGGAATGAGCAGTTCTTC. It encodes CASSWGNEQFF.

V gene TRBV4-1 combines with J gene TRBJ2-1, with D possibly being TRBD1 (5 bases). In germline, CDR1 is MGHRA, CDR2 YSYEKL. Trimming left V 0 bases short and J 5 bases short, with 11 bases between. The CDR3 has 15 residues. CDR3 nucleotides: TGCGCCAGCAGCCAAGAAAGGACATTCCACAATGAGCAGTTCTTC. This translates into CASSQERTFHNEQFF.

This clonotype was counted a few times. The DNA of the CDR3 is TGTGCCAGCAGATTCTCCGGGACTAGCGGCAATGAGCAGTTCTTC. Translation: CASRFSGTSGNEQFF. The chain carries TRBV6-5 and TRBJ2-1; TRBD2 agrees at 11 bases. Germline V gene lookup returns CDR1 MNHEY and CDR2 SVGAGI. V dropped 6 bases and J dropped 6; count of bases not matched to a gene: 7. The CDR3 totals 15 residues.

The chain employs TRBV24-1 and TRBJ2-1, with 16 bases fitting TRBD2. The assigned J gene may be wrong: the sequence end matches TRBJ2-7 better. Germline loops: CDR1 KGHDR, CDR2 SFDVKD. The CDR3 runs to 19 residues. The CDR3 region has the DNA TGTGCCACCAGTGAACCGGGACTAGCGGGAGGGCAGACCTACAATGAGCAGTACTTC. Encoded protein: CATSEPGLAGGQTYNEQYF.

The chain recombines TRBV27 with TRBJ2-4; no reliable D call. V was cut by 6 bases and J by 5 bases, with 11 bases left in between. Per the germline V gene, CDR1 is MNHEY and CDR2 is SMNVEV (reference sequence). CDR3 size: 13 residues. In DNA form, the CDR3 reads TGTGCCAGCAGAGGGTTTGTAGAAAACATTCAGTACTTC. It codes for CASRGFVENIQYF.

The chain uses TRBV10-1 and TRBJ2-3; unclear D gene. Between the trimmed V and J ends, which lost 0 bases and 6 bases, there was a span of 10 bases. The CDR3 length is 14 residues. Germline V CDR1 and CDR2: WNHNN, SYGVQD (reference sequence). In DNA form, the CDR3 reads TGCGCCAGCAGTGAGTCGACTCTGGGGGATACGCAGTATTTT. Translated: CASSESTLGDTQYF.

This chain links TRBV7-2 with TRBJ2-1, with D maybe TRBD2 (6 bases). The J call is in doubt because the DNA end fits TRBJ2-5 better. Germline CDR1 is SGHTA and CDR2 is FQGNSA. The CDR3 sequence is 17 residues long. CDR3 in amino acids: CASSLARLVRAQETQYF. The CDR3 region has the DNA TGTGCCAGCAGCTTAGCGAGACTAGTTAGGGCCCAAGAGACCCAGTACTTC.

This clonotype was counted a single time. The CDR3 spells CASSYGRDAQYF. DNA of the CDR3: TGTGCCAGCAGCTACGGGAGGGATGCGCAGTATTTT. The chain carries TRBV7-4 and TRBJ2-3; 8 bases agree with TRBD2. V was pared by 4 bases and J by 10 bases, with 4 bases of the junction left unmatched. The CDR3 has 12 residues. Germline assignment: CDR1 SGHVT and CDR2 SQSDAQ.

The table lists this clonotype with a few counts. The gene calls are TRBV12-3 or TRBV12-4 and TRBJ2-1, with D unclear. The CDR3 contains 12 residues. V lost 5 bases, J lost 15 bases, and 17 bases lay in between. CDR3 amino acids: CASSQTGDWLFF. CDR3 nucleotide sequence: TGTGCCAGCAGTCAAACGGGTGATTGGCTGTTCTTC.

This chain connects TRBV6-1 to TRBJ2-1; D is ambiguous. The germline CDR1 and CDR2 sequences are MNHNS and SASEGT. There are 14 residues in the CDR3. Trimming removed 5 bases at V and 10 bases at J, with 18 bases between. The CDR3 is CASSYYDTEGEQFF. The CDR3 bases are TGTGCCAGCAGTTATTACGACACGGAAGGGGAGCAGTTCTTC.

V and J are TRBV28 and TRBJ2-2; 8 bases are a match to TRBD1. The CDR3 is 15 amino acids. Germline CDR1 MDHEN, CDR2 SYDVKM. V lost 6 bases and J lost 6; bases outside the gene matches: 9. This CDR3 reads CASSPTGVGAGELFF. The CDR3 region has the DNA TGTGCCAGCAGCCCGACAGGGGTCGGCGCCGGGGAGCTGTTTTTT.